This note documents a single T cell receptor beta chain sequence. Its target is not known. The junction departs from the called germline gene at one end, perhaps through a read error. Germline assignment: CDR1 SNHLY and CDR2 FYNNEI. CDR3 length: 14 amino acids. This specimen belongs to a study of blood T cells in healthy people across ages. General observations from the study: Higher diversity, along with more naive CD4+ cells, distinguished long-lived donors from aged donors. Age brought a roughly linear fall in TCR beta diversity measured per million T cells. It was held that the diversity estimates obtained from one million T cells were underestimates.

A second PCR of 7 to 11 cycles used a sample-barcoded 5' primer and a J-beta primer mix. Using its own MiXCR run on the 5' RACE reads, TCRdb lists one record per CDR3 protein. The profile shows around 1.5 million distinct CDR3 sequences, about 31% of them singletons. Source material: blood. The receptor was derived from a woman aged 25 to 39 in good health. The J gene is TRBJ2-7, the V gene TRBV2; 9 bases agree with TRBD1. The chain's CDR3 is CTSSVGDRVYEQYF. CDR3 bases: TGTACCAGCAGTGTGGGGGACAGGGTCTACGAGCAGTACTTC. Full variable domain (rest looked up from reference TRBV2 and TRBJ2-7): EPEVTQTPSHQVTQMGQEVILRCVPISNHLYFYWYRQILGQKVEFLVSFYNNEISEKSEIFDDQFSVERPDGSNFTLKIRSTKLEDSAMYFCTSSVGDRVYEQYFGPGTRLTVT.